These 15 T cell receptor beta chains share one sample of origin, sequenced in a study of regulatory T cells in long-lasting Graves disease. The time point is: persistent/refractory GD, antithyroid drugs over 5 years with positive TRAb. PBMC RNA was the source of the TCR library. iRepertoire HTBI primers and Arm-PCR of CDR3 regions built TCR beta libraries. TCRdb reprocessed the multiplex PCR reads via MiXCR and lists one record per CDR3 protein. The sample lists roughly 490,000 distinct CDR3 sequences; 22% were seen once. Sequencing used peripheral blood mononuclear cells (PBMCs), obtained when the disease was refractory, from a patient treated with antithyroid drugs. The receptor set was obtained from a female donor with Graves disease.

In its sample, this clonotype was seen many times. V is TRBV24-1 and J is TRBJ2-1; 9 nucleotides agree with TRBD2. Germline trimming cut 3 bases from V and 5 bases from J; bases unmatched to any gene: 1. CDR3 length: 14 residues. CDR1 and CDR2 from the germline V gene are KGHDR and SFDVKD. Here the CDR3 DNA reads TGTGCCACCAGTGATCTAGCGGGGAACAATGAGCAGTTCTTC. Translated, it gives CATSDLAGNNEQFF.

This chain connects TRBV12-3 or TRBV12-4 to TRBJ1-5; unclear D gene. Trimming pared 4 bases from V and 0 bases from J, leaving 10 bases between. This CDR3 comprises 15 residues. The CDR3 is CASSSGDYSNQPQHF. As DNA, the CDR3 is TGTGCCAGCAGTTCTGGGGATTATAGCAATCAGCCCCAGCATTTT.

At least ten counts were recorded for this clonotype. The rearrangement joins TRBV28 to TRBJ1-5; D may be TRBD1 (6 bases). CDR3 length: 15 residues. Germline-derived CDR1 and CDR2 are MDHEN and SYDVKM. Trimming pared 4 bases from V and 0 bases from J, leaving 10 bases between. CDR3 loop: CASSWDNYSNQPQHF. In DNA form, the CDR3 reads TGTGCCAGCAGTTGGGACAATTATAGCAATCAGCCCCAGCATTTT.

This clonotype was observed at least ten times. The V gene is TRBV6-1, the J gene TRBJ2-6, with D possibly TRBD2 on 6 matching bases. CDR1 is MNHNS, CDR2 SASEGT, per germline. The CDR3 sequence is 17 residues long. V gave up 6 bases and J gave up 1 base, with 16 bases separating them. CDR3 protein: CASSSGLRRSGANVLTF. The CDR3 DNA is TGTGCCAGCAGCTCGGGACTCCGGAGATCTGGGGCCAACGTCCTGACTTTC.

As to this clonotype: One base separates it from a far larger clone, so it is likely a read error. J is TRBJ1-2 and V is TRBV11-1; 7 positions agree with TRBD1. The V segment lost 7 bases and the J segment 9 bases; nucleotides outside the gene matches: 11. The CDR3 totals 13 residues. The germline V gene has CDR1 SGHAT and CDR2 FQDESV (reference sequence). The CDR3, as DNA: TGTGCCAGCAATAGACACAGGGGCGATAGCTACACCTTC. Its translation: CASNRHRGDSYTF.

A word on this clonotype: A far larger clone is only one base removed, so a read error is likely. This CDR3 is CASSYLNTEALF. The CDR3 bases are TGTGCCAGCAGTTACCTGAACACTGAAGCTCTCTTT. The rearrangement links TRBV6-8 to TRBJ1-1; D remains unclear. This CDR3 comprises 12 residues. Looked up from germline, CDR1 is MNHGY and CDR2 is SAAAGT.

This clonotype was recorded many times. This CDR3 reads CASHPLGPLQETQYF. CDR3 sequence (DNA): TGTGCCAGCCATCCCCTGGGACCTCTCCAAGAGACCCAGTACTTC. The chain is built from TRBV6-2 or TRBV6-3 and TRBJ2-5; the D gene could be TRBD1 or TRBD2 (5 bases each). Germline CDR1 and CDR2: MNHEY and SVGEGT. The CDR3 is 15 residues long. The V end was cut by 8 bases, the J end by 1 base, with 17 bases between.

The rearrangement joins TRBV12-3 or TRBV12-4 to TRBJ2-7; TRBD1 might be the D (6 bases). Deletions cut 5 bases from V and 4 bases from J, with 15 bases between. This CDR3 comprises 14 residues. Here the CDR3 reads CASSPRGQRYEQYF. CDR3 nucleotide sequence: TGTGCCAGCAGTCCAAGAGGACAGAGGTACGAGCAGTACTTC.

The table lists this clonotype with a few counts. The rearrangement uses TRBV20-1 and TRBJ1-4; perhaps TRBD1 as D (6 bases). V was cut by 3 bases and J by 6 bases, with 14 bases left in between. CDR3 size: 14 residues. CDR1 and CDR2 from the germline V gene are DFQATT and SNEGSKA (reference sequence). CDR3 bases: TGCAGTGCTAGGTGGGGAGGGGGTGATGAAAAACTGTTTTTT. It specifies CSARWGGGDEKLFF.

This CDR3 reads CASRDGVEQYF. CDR3 coding DNA: TGTGCCAGCAGGGATGGAGTGGAGCAGTACTTC. The V and J genes are TRBV6-4 and TRBJ2-7; D call uncertain. V was shortened by 6 bases and J by 7 bases, with 10 bases between the two germline ends. Germline V gene lookup returns CDR1 MRHNA and CDR2 SNTAGT. This CDR3 spans 11 amino acids.

The genes are TRBV7-2 and TRBJ2-4; D not certain. V lost 4 bases to trimming and J lost 0 bases, with 10 bases between them. CDR1 is SGHTA, CDR2 FQGNSA, per germline. The CDR3 loop spans 15 amino acids. In DNA form, the CDR3 reads TGTGCCAGCAGCTCCCAAATGCTAGCCAAAAACATTCAGTACTTC. It yields the protein CASSSQMLAKNIQYF.

This clonotype has a handful of counts. This chain connects TRBV29-1 to TRBJ2-1; 11 bases line up with TRBD1. Germline lookup yields CDR1 SQVTM and CDR2 ANQGSEA. The CDR3 sequence is 17 residues long. J gave up 3 bases and V 0 bases, and 7 bases lay outside the gene matches. For the CDR3, the DNA is TGCAGCGTTGAAGATCGGAGGACAGGGGGCCTCTACAATGAGCAGTTCTTC. It specifies CSVEDRRTGGLYNEQFF.

This clonotype was counted at least ten times. V usage is TRBV6-1 and J usage is TRBJ2-7; D gene uncertain. V shed 5 bases and J shed 4 bases, with 12 bases lying between them. This CDR3 comprises 13 residues. CDR1 is MNHNS and CDR2 is SASEGT in the germline V gene. The CDR3 is CASSHDRAYEQYF. In DNA, the CDR3 is TGTGCCAGCAGTCACGACCGAGCTTACGAGCAGTACTTC.

V gene TRBV27 combines with J gene TRBJ2-1; D perhaps matches TRBD1 (5 bases). CDR3 size: 15 residues. Germline values: CDR1 MNHEY, CDR2 SMNVEV (reference sequence). V was clipped by 7 bases and J by 0 bases, with 13 bases between them. The CDR3 here is CASTSLGDSYNEQFF. The DNA of the CDR3 is TGTGCCAGCACCTCCCTAGGGGACTCCTACAATGAGCAGTTCTTC.

V usage is TRBV20-1 and J usage is TRBJ2-7; 10 bases fit TRBD2. V lost 3 bases and J lost 8; bases outside the gene matches: 13. The V gene's germline CDR1 is DFQATT and CDR2 SNEGSKA (reference sequence). This CDR3 is 15 amino acids long. CDR3 sequence: CSARSVSSGSEKQYF. The CDR3 nucleotides are TGCAGTGCTAGGTCGGTGTCTAGCGGGAGTGAGAAGCAGTACTTC.